These 21 T cell receptor beta chains were sequenced from one sample in a study of memory CD4+ T cells and cytomegalovirus serostatus. The sort gate was single viable CD3+CD4+CD8-CD45RO+ cells for memory CD4+ T cells. Sequencing was performed with immunoSEQ multiplex PCR; in TCRdb, only in-frame clones are kept and a portion is missing. The repertoire holds over 50,000 clones, with around 83% as singletons. Sequences were obtained from memory CD4+ T cells from blood. These receptors came from an adult in good health and CMV-seronegative.

Here the CDR3 DNA reads TGCAGTGCTGGTCAGAACTACGAGCAGTACTTC. Encoded protein: CSAGQNYEQYF. The J gene is TRBJ2-7, the V gene TRBV20-1; no clear D. Trimming took 5 bases from V and 3 from J, leaving 8 bases between them. From germline, CDR1 is DFQATT and CDR2 SNEGSKA (reference sequence). CDR3 size: 11 residues.

This CDR3 reads CASSPSGLGTYNEQFF. The CDR3 nucleotides read TGTGCCAGCAGCCCCTCGGGACTAGGGACCTACAATGAGCAGTTCTTC. The rearrangement links TRBV7-3 to TRBJ2-1; 8 positions agree with TRBD2. V shed 5 bases and J 2 bases; nucleotides not matched to a gene: 8. Germline V lookup: CDR1 SGHTA, CDR2 FQGTGA. This CDR3 contains 16 residues. Full variable domain (outside the CDR3, taken from reference TRBV7-3 and TRBJ2-1): GAGVSQTPSNKVTEKGKYVELRCDPISGHTALYWYRQSLGQGPEFLIYFQGTGAADDSGLPNDRFFAVRPEGSVSTLKIQRTERGDSAVYLCASSPSGLGTYNEQFFGPGTRLTVL.

The chain carries TRBV7-3 and TRBJ1-1, with 7 nucleotides matching TRBD1. The CDR3 sequence is 13 residues long. The ends lost 4 bases at V and 5 bases at J; junction bases unmatched: 4. The germline gives CDR1 SGHTA, CDR2 FQGTGA. In DNA form, the CDR3 reads TGTGCCAGCAGCTCCCCAGGGGGGACTGAAGCTTTCTTT. It is translated as CASSSPGGTEAFF.

CDR3 amino acids: CASSYGGTGEKLFF. Here the CDR3 DNA reads TGTGCCAGCAGTTACGGAGGTACGGGGGAAAAACTGTTTTTT. J is TRBJ1-4 and V is TRBV6-6, with unresolved D. The CDR3 consists of 14 residues. The germline V gene has CDR1 MNHNY and CDR2 SVGAGI (reference sequence). V shed 2 bases and J shed 8 bases, with 12 bases lying between them.

The chain is built from TRBV6-1 and TRBJ1-5; D is undetermined. CDR3 size: 13 residues. Trimming took 3 bases from V and 8 from J, leaving 11 bases between them. Germline V gives CDR1 MNHNS, CDR2 SASEGT. CDR3 sequence (DNA): TGTGCCAGCAGTGATCTTAGGGCGAAGCCCCAGCATTTT. Its translation: CASSDLRAKPQHF.

J is TRBJ1-1 and V is TRBV10-3; D not resolved. This CDR3 region has 14 residues. V was pared by 2 bases and J by 1 base, with 8 bases between. From germline, CDR1 is ENHRY and CDR2 SYGVKD. CDR3 DNA sequence: TGTGCCATCAGTGAGCAGGCCGGGAACACTGAAGCTTTCTTT. Translated: CAISEQAGNTEAFF.

The rearrangement uses TRBV2 and TRBJ2-7, with D tentatively TRBD1 or TRBD2 (5 bases each). V lost 3 bases, J lost 3 bases, and 9 bases lay in between. Germline CDR1 is SNHLY and CDR2 is FYNNEI. The CDR3 runs 13 residues. CDR3 nucleotides: TGTGCCAGCAGTGACAGGGACGTCTACGAGCAGTACTTC. It yields the protein CASSDRDVYEQYF. The full variable domain, its missing parts supplied by reference TRBV2 and TRBJ2-7, is EPEVTQTPSHQVTQMGQEVILRCVPISNHLYFYWYRQILGQKVEFLVSFYNNEISEKSEIFDDQFSVERPDGSNFTLKIRSTKLEDSAMYFCASSDRDVYEQYFGPGTRLTVT.

The V and J genes are TRBV5-4 and TRBJ1-2, with D hard to call. V lost 0 bases and J lost 4, with 16 bases in between. The germline V gene encodes CDR1 SGHNT and CDR2 YYREEE (reference sequence). The CDR3 is 16 amino acids. The CDR3 region has the DNA TGTGCCAGCAGCTTGGCGGGCGGGGAGTCGTTCTATGGCTACACCTTC. It codes for CASSLAGGESFYGYTF.

This rearrangement joins TRBV6-1 to TRBJ2-1, with 11 bases that match TRBD2. The ends lost 0 bases at V and 8 bases at J; junction bases unmatched: 6. Germline-derived CDR1 and CDR2 are MNHNS and SASEGT. The CDR3 consists of 16 residues. The CDR3 loop is CASSEARTSGPYEQFF. The CDR3 DNA follows: TGTGCCAGCAGTGAAGCTAGGACTAGCGGGCCCTATGAGCAGTTCTTC.

The gene calls are TRBV27 and TRBJ1-5, with D unresolved. The CDR3 consists of 14 residues. The V end was cut by 4 bases, the J end by 0 bases, with 7 bases between. Germline CDR1 and CDR2: MNHEY and SMNVEV (reference sequence). CDR3 amino acids: CASSSANSNQPQHF. CDR3 DNA sequence: TGTGCCAGCAGTTCTGCTAATAGCAATCAGCCCCAGCATTTT.

The chain couples TRBV6-6 to TRBJ2-5; a possible D gene is TRBD2 (6 bases). This CDR3 is 15 amino acids long. V was clipped by 6 bases and J by 1 base, with 15 bases between them. Germline lookup yields CDR1 MNHNY and CDR2 SVGAGI (reference sequence). CDR3 amino acids: CASSRKIAAQETQYF. The CDR3 DNA reads TGTGCCAGCAGCAGGAAAATAGCGGCCCAAGAGACCCAGTACTTC.

V gene TRBV9 combines with J gene TRBJ1-3; D is possibly TRBD1 (5 bases). The V gene lost 7 bases and the J gene lost 1 base, with 12 bases spanning the gap. Germline V gene data show CDR1 as SGDLS and CDR2 as YYNGEE. The CDR3 extends over 14 amino acids. CDR3 coding DNA: TGTGCCAGCGGATACGGGGGTTCTGGAAACACCATATATTTT. Amino acid sequence: CASGYGGSGNTIYF.

The chain joins TRBV10-1 to TRBJ2-5, with D perhaps matching TRBD2 (6 bases). Trimming stripped 5 bases from V and 2 bases from J, with 9 bases between. This CDR3 is built from 13 residues. Germline CDR1 and CDR2: WNHNN and SYGVQD (reference sequence). The CDR3 here is CASSRDLQETQYF. The CDR3 DNA is TGCGCCAGCAGTCGGGACTTGCAAGAGACCCAGTACTTC.

The rearrangement links TRBV5-4 to TRBJ2-3; 11 nucleotides line up with TRBD2. The germline gives CDR1 SGHNT, CDR2 YYREEE (reference sequence). After removal of 9 bases from V and 2 bases from J, the junction contained 11 bases not matched to a gene. The CDR3 is 16 amino acids. The CDR3 coding sequence is TGTGCCACTGGGGGTAGCGGGGGGGCGTACACAGATACGCAGTATTTT. Its translation: CATGGSGGAYTDTQYF.

This clone was seen a handful of times. The chain employs TRBV4-1 and TRBJ2-7; no firm D call. This CDR3 is 15 amino acids long. The germline CDR1 and CDR2 sequences are MGHRA and YSYEKL. Between the trimmed V and J ends, which lost 1 base and 2 bases, there was a span of 12 bases. The CDR3, as DNA: TGCGCCAGCAGCCAAGTTCAGGCACAGACCTACGAGCAGTACTTC. Its translation is CASSQVQAQTYEQYF.

This chain's CDR3 is CASSQYWGTSGGAVETQYF. CDR3 in DNA: TGCGCCAGCAGCCAATACTGGGGGACTAGCGGGGGGGCCGTCGAGACCCAGTACTTC. The chain carries TRBV4-1 and TRBJ2-5; 16 nucleotides line up with TRBD2. CDR3 length: 19 amino acids. Germline-derived CDR1 and CDR2 are MGHRA and YSYEKL. The junction had 11 bases not matched to a gene; V was cut back by 2 bases and J by 5 bases.

The V call is TRBV6-1, the J call TRBJ1-1; D unclear. This CDR3 has 14 amino acids. CDR1 and CDR2 (germline): MNHNS, SASEGT. The V gene lost 7 bases and the J gene lost 1 base, with 13 bases spanning the gap. Written as DNA, the CDR3 is TGTGCCAGCATGGTCCCGGGGAAGAACACTGAAGCTTTCTTT. Translating gives CASMVPGKNTEAFF.

J is TRBJ1-3 and V is TRBV15, with D hard to call. From germline, CDR1 is LNHNV and CDR2 YYDKDF (reference sequence). The V end was cut by 4 bases, the J end by 7 bases, with 17 bases between. CDR3 length: 15 amino acids. The CDR3 is CATSTRAGVSNTIYF. CDR3 DNA: TGTGCCACCAGCACTCGCGCTGGGGTTTCCAACACCATATATTTT.

V gene TRBV5-1 combines with J gene TRBJ1-4; D is undetermined. Trimming removed 0 bases at V and 8 bases at J, with 11 bases between. The CDR3 runs to 14 residues. Per the germline V gene, CDR1 is SGHRS and CDR2 is YFSETQ. CDR3 coding DNA: TGCGCCAGCAGCTTGGCTAGGGCCGACGAAAAACTGTTTTTT. Translating gives CASSLARADEKLFF.

CDR3 loop: CASSLVGSDTQYF. CDR3 DNA: TGTGCCAGCAGCTTGGTCGGCTCAGATACGCAGTATTTT. The V and J genes are TRBV5-6 and TRBJ2-3, with D hard to call. Per germline, CDR1 SGHDT and CDR2 YYEEEE. The CDR3 runs 13 residues. The V end lost 0 bases, the J end lost 4 bases, and 6 bases lay between the germline ends.

This clone has just one count. V and J are TRBV18 and TRBJ1-4; tentatively, D is TRBD1 (5 bases). Per the germline V gene, CDR1 is KGHSH and CDR2 is LQKENI. Deletions cut 3 bases from V and 8 bases from J, with 10 bases between. The CDR3 runs 13 residues. The CDR3 sequence: CASSPGLVEKLFF. CDR3 sequence (DNA): TGTGCCAGCTCACCGGGGCTAGTGGAAAAACTGTTTTTT.